This TCR beta chain is drawn from a study of identical twins. V shed 3 bases and J 8 bases; nucleotides not matched to a gene: 10. The length of the CDR3 is 15 residues. This clonotype was counted between two and nine times. TCRdb reprocessed the 5' RACE reads with MiXCR, giving one entry per CDR3 protein. This sample yields 450,000 to 600,000 distinct CDR3 sequences, of which about a fifth are seen a single time; 0.4% to 0.6% belongs to the top ten. The same data also contributed to another study, on yellow fever vaccine responses in identical twins.

Sequenced material: CD4+ T cells sorted from blood. This clonotype was sampled from a young woman in good health. The chain joins TRBV12-3 or TRBV12-4 to TRBJ2-1; 7 nucleotides align to TRBD2. CDR3 DNA sequence: TGTGCCAGCAGTTTTAGGAGACTAGCATTGGATGAGCAGTTCTTC. Translation: CASSFRRLALDEQFF.